Sequencing of this T cell receptor beta chain was carried out in a study of T cell responses to AZD1222 COVID-19 vaccine. General study findings and limits: Only five or six AZD1222 recipients were seropositive at baseline. Across spike, vaccine-associated CD4 TCRs were found, dominant at 160-218 and 743-854. Among the donors, most were white British and more were female, and clonal diversity was possibly underestimated.

Using immunoSEQ multiplex PCR, the repertoire was profiled, and TCRdb retains in-frame clones only, with some absent. Of roughly 120,000 clones listed, approximately 93% are singletons. This CDR3 is 15 amino acids long. Deletions cut 1 base from V and 5 bases from J, with 15 bases between. The germline gives CDR1 LNHDA, CDR2 SQIVND (reference sequence). To note about this clone: Its antigen is not identified.

The chain recombines TRBV19 with TRBJ2-7, with D uncertain. The source material was peripheral blood, sampled on day 0 of AZD1222 vaccination. The sequence was collected from an adult in good health. The CDR3 nucleotides read TGTGCCAGTAGTATAGTCAAAACTTATGGCGACGAGCAGTACTTC. Translation: CASSIVKTYGDEQYF.